These T cell receptor beta chains were read from a single sample in a study of cytomegalovirus exposure and HLA in healthy donors. Assay: immunoSEQ multiplex PCR; the TCRdb copy retains only in-frame clones and omits some. The sample lists about 140,000 clones; 70% were seen once. Sequenced: PBMCs. Receptor source: a woman in her 30s in good health and CMV-seronegative. Each CDR3 is given with its conserved first and last residue. The D gene is left open where the match is weak. Size is omitted from some rows. Given values are once, few, many or a class for expanded clones.

V: TRBV30
size: .
D: .
J: TRBJ2-3
DNA: TGTGCCTGGAGACAGGAGGGCCACTTCTATTTT
CDR3: CAWRQEGHFYF

V: TRBV30
size: .
D: TRBD2
J: TRBJ2-5
DNA: TGTGCCTGGAGTCTAGGTGCGGGAGAAGAGACCCAGTACTTC
CDR3: CAWSLGAGEETQYF

V: TRBV5-1
size: .
D: TRBD1
J: TRBJ1-2
DNA: TGCGCCAGCAGCTTCGCCCTCGGACAGGGGATCTTCTATGGCTACACCTTC
CDR3: CASSFALGQGIFYGYTF

V: TRBV13
size: .
D: TRBD1
J: TRBJ2-1
DNA: TGTGCCAGCAGCTATCGGACAGGACCCAATGAGCAGTTCTTC
CDR3: CASSYRTGPNEQFF

V: TRBV27
size: .
D: .
J: TRBJ1-1
DNA: TGTGCCGTAACAGGACCGAACACTGAAGCTTTCTTT
CDR3: CAVTGPNTEAFF

V: TRBV7-8
size: .
D: .
J: TRBJ2-5
DNA: TGTGCCAGCAGCTTAGAATCGGGCAGGGGTGGTAAAGAGACCCAGTACTTC
CDR3: CASSLESGRGGKETQYF

V: TRBV4-2
size: .
D: TRBD1
J: TRBJ2-5
DNA: TGTGCCAGCAGCCAAGACCGGTCAGGGGGTCGAGAGACCCAGTACTTC
CDR3: CASSQDRSGGRETQYF

V: TRBV10-3
size: .
D: TRBD1
J: TRBJ2-1
DNA: TGTGCCATCAGTGAGTCAGGGGGCACCTACAATGAGCAGTTCTTC
CDR3: CAISESGGTYNEQFF

V: TRBV28
size: few
D: TRBD2
J: TRBJ2-7
DNA: TGTGCCAGCAGGCCAACTAGCGGGAGGATCTACGAGCAGTACTTC
CDR3: CASRPTSGRIYEQYF

V: TRBV25-1
size: few
D: .
J: TRBJ2-2
DNA: TGTGCCAGCAGTGGAACTATCGGGTACGGGGAGCTGTTTTTT
CDR3: CASSGTIGYGELFF

V: TRBV5-6
size: .
D: .
J: TRBJ1-1
DNA: TGTGCCAGCAGCTTGGGGATAATTGACAGAATGAACACTGAAGCTTTCTTT
CDR3: CASSLGIIDRMNTEAFF

V: TRBV2
size: .
D: TRBD2
J: TRBJ2-5
DNA: TGTGCCAGCAGTCTATTGACTAGCGGCGAGACCCAGTACTTC
CDR3: CASSLLTSGETQYF

V: TRBV5-1
size: .
D: TRBD2
J: TRBJ2-5
DNA: TGCGCCAGCAGCTTGGCCGGACTAGCGGGGGGTATGCTAGCTGGGTCGTACCAAGAGACCCAGTACTTC
CDR3: CASSLAGLAGGMLAGSYQETQYF

V: TRBV6-5
size: .
D: TRBD1
J: TRBJ1-2
DNA: TGTGCCAGCAGACCGATGGACAGGGTCTATGGCTACACCTTC
CDR3: CASRPMDRVYGYTF

V: TRBV10-3
size: .
D: .
J: TRBJ2-5
DNA: TGTGCCCACGGCGGAACCCAAGAGACCCAGTACTTC
CDR3: CAHGGTQETQYF

V: TRBV11-3
size: few
D: .
J: TRBJ1-1
DNA: TGTGCCAGCAGCTTAGTAGTCGACACTGAAGCTTTCTTT
CDR3: CASSLVVDTEAFF

V: TRBV5-1
size: few
D: TRBD1
J: TRBJ2-5
DNA: TGCGCCAGCCGACAGGGGGCCATGTCCCAAGAGACCCAGTACTTC
CDR3: CASRQGAMSQETQYF

V: TRBV28
size: .
D: TRBD1
J: TRBJ1-1
DNA: TGTGCCAGCAGTTTGGAGGACAGGGGCTCTAAAGCTTTCTTT
CDR3: CASSLEDRGSKAFF

V: TRBV2
size: .
D: TRBD1
J: TRBJ2-2
DNA: TGTGCCAGCAGAGACAGGGGGGTGGAGCTGTTTTTT
CDR3: CASRDRGVELFF

V: TRBV28
size: .
D: .
J: TRBJ1-2
DNA: TGTGCCAGTCAGGGGAATTTCGGCTATGGCTACACCTTC
CDR3: CASQGNFGYGYTF

V: TRBV9
size: .
D: .
J: TRBJ2-3
DNA: TGTGCCAGCAGCCCCCGCGGAGTACAAGATACGCAGTATTTT
CDR3: CASSPRGVQDTQYF

V: TRBV9
size: .
D: TRBD1
J: TRBJ2-2
DNA: TGTGCCAGCAGCGTCCCAATGGAGGGACAGGGGACCGGGGAGCTGTTTTTT
CDR3: CASSVPMEGQGTGELFF

V: TRBV5-6
size: .
D: TRBD2
J: TRBJ2-4
DNA: TGTGCCAGCAGCTTGGAAGCGGGAGGCATTCAGTACTTC
CDR3: CASSLEAGGIQYF